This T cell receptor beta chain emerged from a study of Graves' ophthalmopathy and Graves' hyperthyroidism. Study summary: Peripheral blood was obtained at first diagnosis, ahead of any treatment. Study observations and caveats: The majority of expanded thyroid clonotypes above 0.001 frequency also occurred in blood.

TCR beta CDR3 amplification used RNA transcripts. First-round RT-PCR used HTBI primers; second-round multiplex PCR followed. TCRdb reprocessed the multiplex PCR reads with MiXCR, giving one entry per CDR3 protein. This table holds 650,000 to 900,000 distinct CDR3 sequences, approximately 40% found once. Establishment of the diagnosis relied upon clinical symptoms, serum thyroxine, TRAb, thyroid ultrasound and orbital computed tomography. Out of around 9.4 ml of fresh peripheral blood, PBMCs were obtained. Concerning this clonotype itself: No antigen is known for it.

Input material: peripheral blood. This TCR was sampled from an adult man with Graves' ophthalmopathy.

The CDR3, as DNA: TGTGCCAGCAGTTTAAATATAGGCACTGAAGCTTTCTTT. Encoded protein: CASSLNIGTEAFF. The V and J genes are TRBV5-5 and TRBJ1-1; D remains ambiguous. The CDR3 is 13 residues long. The V gene lost 5 bases and the J gene lost 4 bases, with 12 bases spanning the gap. CDR1 SGHKS and CDR2 YYEKEE come from the germline V gene (reference sequence).